The 11 T cell receptor beta chains in this list originate from one sample, sequenced in a study of identical twins. TCRdb re-called the 5' RACE reads through MiXCR, storing one row per CDR3 protein. The sample holds roughly 350,000 distinct CDR3 sequences, more than 9% seen once. The data were also submitted as part of a second study, on yellow fever vaccine responses in identical twins.

The sample consisted of CD8+ T cells sorted from blood. These receptors were taken from a woman aged 18-35 years in good health.

The CDR3 DNA is TGTGCCAGCAGCCCCGGGACTAGCGGGAGGGCTACCTACGAGCAGTACTTC. This translates into CASSPGTSGRATYEQYF. V gene TRBV13 combines with J gene TRBJ2-7; 16 bases align to TRBD2. With 5 bases clipped from V and 2 bases from J, the junction kept 6 bases outside the gene matches. CDR1 PRHDT and CDR2 FYEKMQ come from the germline V gene (reference sequence). There are 17 residues in the CDR3.

This rearrangement joins TRBV10-3 to TRBJ2-7; TRBD1 aligns across 7 bases. V dropped 11 bases and J dropped 4; count of bases not matched to a gene: 11. Germline values: CDR1 ENHRY, CDR2 SYGVKD. The CDR3 is 13 amino acids. CDR3 sequence (DNA): TGTGCCTCAGCACAGGGGAACGGGTACGAGCAGTACTTC. Residues: CASAQGNGYEQYF.

This clonotype was counted between two and nine times. V and J are TRBV27 and TRBJ2-7; TRBD1 matches at 9 bases. Per germline, CDR1 MNHEY and CDR2 SMNVEV (reference sequence). The length of the CDR3 is 14 residues. Losses at the gene ends were 6 bases for V and 3 bases for J; bases not matched to a gene: 6. The CDR3: CASSQQGANYEQYF. CDR3 coding DNA: TGTGCCAGCAGCCAACAGGGGGCGAACTACGAGCAGTACTTC.

The chain carries TRBV28 and TRBJ2-7; D remains ambiguous. V was clipped by 3 bases and J by 2 bases, with 5 bases between them. Germline assignment: CDR1 MDHEN and CDR2 SYDVKM. CDR3 length equals 12 residues. Here the CDR3 reads CASSFRTYEQYF. As DNA, the CDR3 is TGTGCCAGCAGTTTCAGGACCTACGAGCAGTACTTC.

This clonotype appeared a few times. This chain joins TRBV11-1 and TRBJ2-3; 7 nucleotides align to TRBD1. Germline V gene data show CDR1 as SGHAT and CDR2 as FQDESV (reference sequence). V was pared by 1 base and J by 5 bases, with 18 bases of the junction left unmatched. The CDR3 sequence is 19 residues long. CDR3 protein: CASSLGARTGRGSGDTQYF. The CDR3 region has the DNA TGTGCCAGCAGCTTAGGGGCCCGGACAGGTCGAGGTTCGGGAGATACGCAGTATTTT.

This clonotype was seen only a few times. The rearrangement joins TRBV10-2 to TRBJ2-7; 8 bases fit TRBD1. The junction had 2 bases not matched to a gene; V was cut back by 3 bases and J by 1 base. The CDR3 has 14 residues. Germline values: CDR1 WSHSY, CDR2 SAAADI. CDR3 bases: TGCGCCAGCAGTGAAGGGACAGGTTCCTACGAGCAGTACGTC. Encoded protein: CASSEGTGSYEQYV.

This clonotype has more than one count but fewer than ten. The CDR3 nucleotides read TGCGCCAGCAGCCAGGTCATGGCCTCGGGGGCCAACGTCCTGACTTTC. The encoded protein is CASSQVMASGANVLTF. The rearrangement links TRBV4-1 to TRBJ2-6; D is unclear. The germline V gene encodes CDR1 MGHRA and CDR2 YSYEKL. With 3 bases removed from V and 4 bases from J, the gap between germline ends came to 13 bases. This CDR3 has 16 amino acids.

This clonotype was detected ten times or more. The chain is built from TRBV28 and TRBJ2-1; TRBD2 agrees at 12 bases. The CDR3 runs to 17 residues. Germline V gene lookup returns CDR1 MDHEN and CDR2 SYDVKM. The V and J ends lost 4 bases and 8 bases, in that order; junction bases with no gene match: 12. The CDR3 protein is CASSSIKASGRADEQFF. CDR3 DNA: TGTGCCAGCAGTTCAATAAAGGCTAGCGGGAGGGCGGATGAGCAGTTCTTC.

This clonotype was observed many times. This rearrangement joins TRBV27 to TRBJ2-2; D is undetermined. The CDR3 sequence is 12 residues long. The V gene lost 5 bases and the J gene lost 5 bases, with 6 bases spanning the gap. CDR1 is MNHEY and CDR2 is SMNVEV in the germline V gene (reference sequence). CDR3 amino acids: CASSTYTGELFF. The CDR3 bases are TGTGCCAGCAGTACGTATACCGGGGAGCTGTTTTTT.

This clonotype was detected a few times. V is TRBV5-6 and J is TRBJ2-7, with 8 bases that match TRBD1. Germline V gives CDR1 SGHDT, CDR2 YYEEEE. V shed 4 bases, J shed 9 bases, and the junction held 6 bases outside the gene matches. The CDR3 runs 12 residues. CDR3 sequence: CASSTGTGVQYV. In DNA form, the CDR3 reads TGTGCCAGCAGCACAGGGACAGGCGTGCAGTACGTC.

There are many counts of this clonotype. CDR3 sequence: CATSRDGTVNNSPLHF. CDR3 nucleotides: TGTGCCACCAGCAGAGATGGGACGGTAAATAATTCACCCCTCCACTTT. The V call is TRBV15, the J call TRBJ1-6; D possibly corresponds to TRBD1 (5 bases). V gave up 0 bases and J gave up 5 bases, with 11 bases separating them. Germline CDR1 is LNHNV and CDR2 is YYDKDF (reference sequence). The CDR3 runs to 16 residues.